Following are 26 T cell receptor beta chains from one sample sequenced in a study of blood T cells in healthy people across ages. It was with a sample-barcoded 5' primer and a J-beta primer mix that a second PCR of roughly 7 to 12 cycles was run. TCRdb called the 5' RACE reads again in MiXCR, with one record for every CDR3 protein. The sample has 780,000 or so distinct CDR3 sequences; 56% are singletons. What was sequenced was blood. These receptor sequences come from a man aged 35 to 55 in good health.

This sequence joins TRBV5-1 and TRBJ1-5; D gene unclear. Germline V gene sequence: CDR1 SGHRS, CDR2 YFSETQ. The CDR3 contains 13 residues. Trimming pared 4 bases from V and 5 bases from J, leaving 10 bases between. The DNA for the CDR3 is TGCGCCAGCAGCCCAAACTCGGATCAGCCCCAGCATTTT. Translating it yields CASSPNSDQPQHF.

The rearrangement joins TRBV20-1 to TRBJ2-3; 11 nucleotides line up with TRBD2. Looked up from germline, CDR1 is DFQATT and CDR2 is SNEGSKA (reference sequence). This CDR3 spans 19 amino acids. This CDR3 reads CSAPARLAGTSSRLDTQYF. In DNA form, the CDR3 reads TGCAGCGCCCCCGCGCGACTAGCGGGGACCAGCTCGCGGTTGGATACGCAGTATTTT.

This clonotype has a count of ten or more. The chain carries TRBV15 and TRBJ1-5; TRBD1 aligns across 8 bases. The V segment lost 3 bases and the J segment 0 bases; nucleotides outside the gene matches: 4. The CDR3 is 16 residues long. The germline gives CDR1 LNHNV, CDR2 YYDKDF (reference sequence). The CDR3 loop reads CATSSTGGNSNQPQHF. As DNA, the CDR3 is TGTGCCACCAGCAGTACAGGGGGAAATAGCAATCAGCCCCAGCATTTT.

This clonotype was detected a few times. The chain has TRBV6-5 and TRBJ2-5, with a possible D match to TRBD1 (5 bases). V shed 0 bases and J shed 0 bases, with 17 bases lying between them. The CDR3 is 18 residues long. Germline V CDR1 and CDR2: MNHEY, SVGAGI. CDR3 amino acids: CASSYSIFDSSYQETQYF. The CDR3 DNA follows: TGTGCCAGCAGTTACTCCATTTTCGACAGCTCTTACCAAGAGACCCAGTACTTC.

This clonotype appeared a single time. V and J are TRBV5-1 and TRBJ2-1; D not certain. The V end was cut by 4 bases, the J end by 1 base, with 9 bases between. Per the germline V gene, CDR1 is SGHRS and CDR2 is YFSETQ. The CDR3 is 14 residues long. The CDR3 sequence: CASSHGGSYNEQFF. In nucleotides, the CDR3 is TGCGCCAGCAGCCATGGCGGTTCCTACAATGAGCAGTTCTTC.

V usage is TRBV5-1 and J usage is TRBJ2-1; unclear D gene. In germline, CDR1 is SGHRS, CDR2 YFSETQ. Trimming stripped 0 bases from V and 8 bases from J, with 6 bases between. CDR3 size: 12 residues. The chain's CDR3 is CASSLAWDEQFF. DNA of the CDR3: TGCGCCAGCAGCTTGGCATGGGATGAGCAGTTCTTC.

Points on this clonotype: A junction end diverges from the germline sequence, so it may reflect a read error. The CDR3 here is CASSGTAEANYDYTF. DNA of the CDR3: TGTGCCAGCAGTGGGACAGCGGAAGCTAACTATGACTACACCTTC. The J gene is TRBJ1-2, the V gene TRBV2; TRBD1 is a possible D gene (6 bases). The CDR3 totals 15 residues. In germline, CDR1 is SNHLY, CDR2 FYNNEI.

This clonotype was picked up a small number of times. The V call is TRBV29-1, the J call TRBJ2-2; possibly TRBD2 for D (5 bases). Germline CDR1 reads SQVTM; CDR2 reads ANQGSEA. V lost 6 bases, J lost 1 base, and 9 bases lay in between. This CDR3 contains 13 residues. The CDR3 DNA sequence: TGCAGCGTCGAGGGCCTGAACACCGGGGAGCTGTTTTTT. Protein sequence: CSVEGLNTGELFF.

The DNA for the CDR3 is TGTGCCAGCAGCTCAAGACAGGAGACGTATGGCTACACCTTC. Translation: CASSSRQETYGYTF. The chain combines TRBV7-9 with TRBJ1-2, with a tentative D call TRBD1 (6 bases). The V end was cut by 4 bases, the J end by 5 bases, with 14 bases between. Per germline, CDR1 SEHNR and CDR2 FQNEAQ (reference sequence). The CDR3 covers 14 residues.

The sample holds a few counts of this clonotype. The chain couples TRBV9 to TRBJ2-5; TRBD2 is a possible D gene (6 bases). The germline V gene encodes CDR1 SGDLS and CDR2 YYNGEE. The CDR3 sequence is 15 residues long. V lost 0 bases to trimming and J lost 4 bases, with 13 bases between them. In DNA form, the CDR3 reads TGTGCCAGCAGCGTAGGGAGGGGAGCGCGAGAGACCCAGTACTTC. This codes for CASSVGRGARETQYF.

This chain uses TRBV18 with TRBJ2-3, with 7 nucleotides matching TRBD1. V lost 0 bases to trimming and J lost 2 bases; unmatched junction nucleotides: 5. The CDR3 totals 16 residues. Looked up from germline, CDR1 is KGHSH and CDR2 is LQKENI. Here the CDR3 DNA reads TGTGCCAGCTCACCACCAATAGGGACAGCCACAGATACGCAGTATTTT. Its translation is CASSPPIGTATDTQYF.

This clonotype was recorded a few times. V usage is TRBV28 and J usage is TRBJ2-6, with unresolved D. Germline V gene data show CDR1 as MDHEN and CDR2 as SYDVKM. The CDR3 extends over 14 amino acids. V lost 7 bases, J lost 3 bases, and 10 bases lay in between. The CDR3 sequence is CASKVSGGANVLTF. The CDR3 region has the DNA TGTGCCAGCAAGGTTTCGGGTGGGGCCAACGTCCTGACTTTC.

CDR3 sequence: CASMGRQRSYEQYF. CDR3 DNA sequence: TGTGCCAGCATGGGCAGGCAACGCTCCTACGAGCAGTACTTC. This rearrangement joins TRBV28 to TRBJ2-7; D is undetermined. The CDR3 is made up of 14 amino acids. V was shortened by 7 bases and J by 0 bases, with 13 bases between the two germline ends. The germline gives CDR1 MDHEN, CDR2 SYDVKM.

This clonotype was seen a handful of times. The chain combines TRBV20-1 with TRBJ2-7; TRBD2 matches at 10 bases. Germline assignment: CDR1 DFQATT and CDR2 SNEGSKA (reference sequence). The CDR3 sequence is 14 residues long. Trimming removed 3 bases from V and 0 bases from J; junction bases left unmatched: 2. The DNA of the CDR3 is TGCAGTGCTAGTTCTAGCGGGAGCTCCTACGAGCAGTACTTC. Its translation: CSASSSGSSYEQYF.

The rearrangement joins TRBV27 to TRBJ1-2; a weak D match, TRBD1 (6 bases). CDR1 is MNHEY, CDR2 SMNVEV, per germline (reference sequence). There are 14 residues in the CDR3. The ends were cut back, 7 bases at V and 8 bases at J, with 20 bases in the middle. The CDR3 sequence: CASKRTEGPRGYTF. In DNA form, the CDR3 reads TGTGCCAGCAAGCGGACAGAGGGCCCTCGGGGCTACACCTTC.

The chain joins TRBV30 to TRBJ2-3; D gene ambiguous. V was pared by 2 bases and J by 0 bases, with 9 bases between. CDR1 is GTSNPN and CDR2 is SVGIG in the germline V gene (reference sequence). The CDR3 covers 14 residues. For the CDR3, the DNA is TGTGCCTGGAGTAGGCAGACTAGCACAGATACGCAGTATTTT. It codes for CAWSRQTSTDTQYF.

The gene calls are TRBV6-2 or TRBV6-3 and TRBJ2-5; 10 nucleotides agree with TRBD2. The DNA matches TRBJ2-7 better at its end, which makes the J call doubtful. Germline CDR1 reads MNHEY; CDR2 reads SVGEGT. This CDR3 has 14 amino acids. The CDR3 DNA follows: TGTGCCAGCACCCAGGGACTAGCGTCGGGCGAGCAGTACTTC. Amino acid sequence: CASTQGLASGEQYF.

The V gene is TRBV27, the J gene TRBJ2-7; D possibly corresponds to TRBD1 (5 bases). In germline, CDR1 is MNHEY, CDR2 SMNVEV (reference sequence). The CDR3 consists of 15 residues. V was shortened by 5 bases and J by 2 bases, with 16 bases between the two germline ends. In nucleotides, the CDR3 is TGTGCCAGCAGTCCTACTCAGGGAATCCCCTACGAGCAGTACTTC. This codes for CASSPTQGIPYEQYF.

The chain employs TRBV29-1 and TRBJ2-5, with 10 positions matching TRBD2. Per germline, CDR1 SQVTM and CDR2 ANQGSEA. The V gene end was trimmed by 4 bases and the J gene end by 4 bases; junction bases not matched to a gene: 3. The CDR3 totals 13 residues. The CDR3 DNA sequence: TGCAGCGTTGCTAGCGGGAGTTTAGAGACCCAGTACTTC. The encoded protein is CSVASGSLETQYF. The whole variable domain, filled in from reference TRBV29-1 and TRBJ2-5, reads SAVISQKPSRDICQRGTSLTIQCQVDSQVTMMFWYRQQPGQSLTLIATANQGSEATYESGFVIDKFPISRPNLTFSTLTVSNMSPEDSSIYLCSVASGSLETQYFGPGTRLLVL.

V and J are TRBV7-2 and TRBJ1-1; D unclear. Per the germline V gene, CDR1 is SGHTA and CDR2 is FQGNSA. The V and J ends lost 4 bases and 1 base respectively, with 13 bases between them. The CDR3 spans 15 residues. The CDR3 loop reads CASSYRTERNTEAFF. In nucleotides, the CDR3 is TGTGCCAGCAGCTATCGGACCGAAAGGAACACTGAAGCTTTCTTT. Combining the CDR3 with reference TRBV7-2 and TRBJ1-1 gives the whole variable domain GAGVSQSPSNKVTEKGKDVELRCDPISGHTALYWYRQSLGQGLEFLIYFQGNSAPDKSGLPSDRFSAERTGGSVSTLTIQRTQQEDSAVYLCASSYRTERNTEAFFGQGTRLTVV.

The gene calls are TRBV7-9 and TRBJ1-2; D is ambiguous. The CDR3 is 10 residues long. The germline V and J ends were trimmed by 10 bases and 4 bases, with 7 bases remaining between them. Germline CDR1 is SEHNR and CDR2 is FQNEAQ (reference sequence). DNA for the CDR3: TGTGCCACCGACGCCTATGGCTACACCTTC. Translating it yields CATDAYGYTF. The whole variable domain, filled in from reference TRBV7-9 and TRBJ1-2, reads DTGVSQNPRHKITKRGQNVTFRCDPISEHNRLYWYRQTLGQGPEFLTYFQNEAQLEKSRLLSDRFSAERPKGSFSTLEIQRTEQGDSAMYLCATDAYGYTFGSGTRLTVV.

The chain couples TRBV6-6 to TRBJ2-3; tentatively, D is TRBD1 (5 bases). This CDR3 has 17 amino acids. Trimming took off 0 bases at V and 2 bases at J, with 15 bases between the two ends. Germline lookup yields CDR1 MNHNY and CDR2 SVGAGI (reference sequence). The CDR3 region is CASSYSRWQGTTDTQYF. CDR3 bases: TGTGCCAGCAGTTACTCAAGGTGGCAGGGCACCACAGATACGCAGTATTTT.

This sequence joins TRBV21-1 and TRBJ2-2; the table gives TRBD2 as D, unverified against the DNA. TRBV21-1 is reported as a pseudogene. This CDR3 is 16 amino acids long. The CDR3 nucleotides are TGTGCCAGCAACAGAGCCGGACTGTCGAACACCGGGGAGCTGTTTTTT. Residues: CASNRAGLSNTGELFF.

CDR3 in amino acids: CASSIDEQFF. The CDR3 coding sequence is TGTGCCAGCAGTATAGATGAGCAGTTCTTC. The V gene is TRBV7-9, the J gene TRBJ2-1, with D uncertain. The CDR3 is 10 residues long. V lost 6 bases and J lost 8, with 5 bases in between. Germline V gene data show CDR1 as SEHNR and CDR2 as FQNEAQ (reference sequence).

V usage is TRBV12-3 or TRBV12-4 and J usage is TRBJ1-1; no firm D call. V lost 3 bases and J lost 4, with 9 bases in between. The length of the CDR3 is 13 residues. CDR3 region: CASSFGLGTEAFF. In nucleotides, the CDR3 is TGTGCCAGCAGTTTCGGCTTGGGCACTGAAGCTTTCTTT.

This clonotype was seen a handful of times. CDR3 in DNA: TGCAGTGCTAGCCCGGGACAGGTCTACGAGCAGTACTTC. The encoded protein is CSASPGQVYEQYF. V gene TRBV20-1 combines with J gene TRBJ2-5; 8 bases match TRBD1. Judging by the DNA end, TRBJ2-7 fits better; the J call may be wrong. CDR3 length: 13 residues. CDR1 and CDR2 from the germline V gene are DFQATT and SNEGSKA (reference sequence).